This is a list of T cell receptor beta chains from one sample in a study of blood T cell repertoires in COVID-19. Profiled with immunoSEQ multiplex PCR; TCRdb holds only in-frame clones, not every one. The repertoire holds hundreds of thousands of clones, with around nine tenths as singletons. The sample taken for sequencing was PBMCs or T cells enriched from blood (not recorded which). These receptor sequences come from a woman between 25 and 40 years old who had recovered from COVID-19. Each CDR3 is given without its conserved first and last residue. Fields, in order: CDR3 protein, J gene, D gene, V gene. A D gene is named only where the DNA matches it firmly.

cdr3_aa: ASSLISSGRIKETQY
j_call: TRBJ2-5
d_call: TRBD2
v_call: TRBV28

cdr3_aa: SVEERARAQY
j_call: TRBJ2-3
d_call: NA
v_call: TRBV29-1

cdr3_aa: ASSGGGFSYNEQF
j_call: TRBJ2-1
d_call: NA
v_call: TRBV7-8

cdr3_aa: ASSQAVAGAYNEQF
j_call: TRBJ2-1
d_call: TRBD2
v_call: TRBV4-3

cdr3_aa: ASSPRGQFSYEQY
j_call: TRBJ2-7
d_call: TRBD1
v_call: TRBV9

cdr3_aa: ASSQNRGNEKLF
j_call: TRBJ1-4
d_call: NA
v_call: TRBV5-1

cdr3_aa: ASSLATYEQY
j_call: TRBJ2-7
d_call: NA
v_call: TRBV13

cdr3_aa: ASSGQGYPGELF
j_call: TRBJ2-2
d_call: NA
v_call: TRBV19

cdr3_aa: ASSLGDRAYSEQY
j_call: TRBJ2-7
d_call: TRBD1
v_call: TRBV28

cdr3_aa: ASSLGRMKTYEQY
j_call: TRBJ2-7
d_call: NA
v_call: TRBV5-6

cdr3_aa: ASSVGRGLDRGEQF
j_call: TRBJ2-1
d_call: NA
v_call: TRBV9

cdr3_aa: ASSQSFGFSGANVLT
j_call: TRBJ2-6
d_call: NA
v_call: TRBV16

cdr3_aa: ASRGTEAF
j_call: TRBJ1-1
d_call: NA
v_call: TRBV30

cdr3_aa: AAGVATEAF
j_call: TRBJ1-1
d_call: NA
v_call: TRBV30

cdr3_aa: ASKPSGRTNTGELF
j_call: TRBJ2-2
d_call: TRBD2
v_call: TRBV19

cdr3_aa: ASSSPGQRNSPLH
j_call: TRBJ1-6
d_call: TRBD1
v_call: TRBV28

cdr3_aa: ASSYLDKNYGYT
j_call: TRBJ1-2
d_call: NA
v_call: TRBV6-5

cdr3_aa: ASSLLARNTGELF
j_call: TRBJ2-2
d_call: NA
v_call: TRBV11-1

cdr3_aa: ASTKGGSSNQPQH
j_call: TRBJ1-5
d_call: NA
v_call: TRBV19

cdr3_aa: ASSQPSYSGELF
j_call: TRBJ2-2
d_call: NA
v_call: TRBV7-2

cdr3_aa: ASSQITGGRQY
j_call: TRBJ2-3
d_call: TRBD1
v_call: TRBV14

cdr3_aa: ASWGQDNSPLH
j_call: TRBJ1-6
d_call: NA
v_call: TRBV12-3/TRBV12-4

cdr3_aa: AWSTVINEKLF
j_call: TRBJ1-4
d_call: NA
v_call: TRBV30

cdr3_aa: ASSSGTGVVETQY
j_call: TRBJ2-5
d_call: TRBD1
v_call: TRBV11-2

cdr3_aa: ASSPSFGRSGNTIY
j_call: TRBJ1-3
d_call: NA
v_call: TRBV18

cdr3_aa: ASSPGGRYNEKLF
j_call: TRBJ1-4
d_call: NA
v_call: TRBV7-2

cdr3_aa: ATSRPGDRVEAF
j_call: TRBJ1-1
d_call: TRBD1
v_call: TRBV15

cdr3_aa: ASSLAQGGQVEKLF
j_call: TRBJ1-4
d_call: TRBD1
v_call: TRBV5-4

cdr3_aa: ASSLQGDYGYT
j_call: TRBJ1-2
d_call: NA
v_call: TRBV7-9

cdr3_aa: ASRLRSSSTDTQY
j_call: TRBJ2-3
d_call: NA
v_call: TRBV5-1

cdr3_aa: ASSPWTGSGYGYT
j_call: TRBJ1-2
d_call: TRBD1
v_call: TRBV6-5

cdr3_aa: SVQTSSSYNSPLH
j_call: TRBJ1-6
d_call: NA
v_call: TRBV29-1

cdr3_aa: ASSQIDSGIPGYGYT
j_call: TRBJ1-2
d_call: NA
v_call: TRBV14